The 22 T cell receptor beta chains below come from one sample, sequenced in a study of cytomegalovirus exposure and HLA in healthy donors. PCR involved 60 Vbeta and 13 Jbeta primers. Sequenced by immunoSEQ multiplex PCR; TCRdb stores in-frame clones only, minus some. This table holds more than 130,000 clones, about 80% found once. The specimen was PBMCs. The receptors stem from a male donor in good health and CMV-seronegative.

V is TRBV5-1 and J is TRBJ1-1; the match to TRBD1 covers 7 bases. The CDR3 sequence is 13 residues long. The V gene's germline CDR1 is SGHRS and CDR2 YFSETQ. V shed 0 bases, J shed 5 bases, and the junction held 1 base outside the gene matches. The DNA for the CDR3 is TGCGCCAGCAGCTTGGAGGGGGCAACTGAAGCTTTCTTT. As protein: CASSLEGATEAFF.

The table lists this clone with a few counts. The chain employs TRBV13 and TRBJ1-6; 8 nucleotides match TRBD1. CDR1 and CDR2 (germline): PRHDT, FYEKMQ (reference sequence). The CDR3 extends over 14 amino acids. Trimming cost V 3 bases and J 9 bases; bases outside gene matches: 4. CDR3 protein: CASSFGQGGSPLHF. DNA for the CDR3: TGTGCCAGCAGCTTTGGACAGGGAGGTTCACCCCTCCACTTT.

The J gene is TRBJ1-4, the V gene TRBV15; D uncertain. Germline assignment: CDR1 LNHNV and CDR2 YYDKDF (reference sequence). The CDR3 runs to 14 residues. Trimming took off 4 bases at V and 5 bases at J, with 11 bases between the two ends. The CDR3 is CATSIRVWNEKLFF. CDR3 coding DNA: TGTGCCACCAGCATCCGGGTGTGGAATGAAAAACTGTTTTTT. The variable domain in full, completed from reference TRBV15 and TRBJ1-4, reads DAMVIQNPRYQVTQFGKPVTLSCSQTLNHNVMYWYQQKSSQAPKLLFHYYDKDFNNEADTPDNFQSRRPNTSFCFLDIRSPGLGDTAMYLCATSIRVWNEKLFFGSGTQLSVL.

The chain's CDR3 is CASSLGRTVRSGSPLHF. The CDR3 coding sequence is TGTGCCAGCAGCTTAGGGCGGACAGTAAGATCGGGTTCACCCCTCCACTTT. The chain carries TRBV11-2 and TRBJ1-6, with a tentative D call TRBD1 (6 bases). The CDR3 runs to 17 residues. Looked up from germline, CDR1 is SGHAT and CDR2 is FQNNGV. Trimming took 1 base from V and 9 from J, leaving 19 bases between them.

This clone came up once. CDR3 coding DNA: TGTGCCAGCAGTTTAGATCGGGGAATTTCTACCTACGAGCAGTACTTC. Its protein is CASSLDRGISTYEQYF. The J gene is TRBJ2-7, the V gene TRBV28; D is perhaps TRBD2 (5 bases). The germline CDR1 and CDR2 sequences are MDHEN and SYDVKM. The CDR3 contains 16 residues. The ends were cut back, 2 bases at V and 2 bases at J, with 16 bases in the middle.

Written as DNA, the CDR3 is TGCGCCAGCAGCCGGGGGGAGGTTGGGGAGTATGAGCAGTTCTTC. Translation: CASSRGEVGEYEQFF. The V and J genes are TRBV5-1 and TRBJ2-1; 7 nucleotides line up with TRBD2. The germline V gene encodes CDR1 SGHRS and CDR2 YFSETQ. CDR3 size: 15 residues. V was clipped by 4 bases and J by 8 bases; unmatched bases: 12.

This chain uses TRBV11-2 with TRBJ2-7; D is perhaps TRBD2 (5 bases). Per the germline V gene, CDR1 is SGHAT and CDR2 is FQNNGV. Trimming left V 5 bases short and J 2 bases short, with 16 bases between. The CDR3 is made up of 15 amino acids. This CDR3 reads CASSPYRDSTYEQYF. In DNA, the CDR3 is TGTGCCAGCAGCCCCTACCGGGATTCTACCTACGAGCAGTACTTC.

This clone was picked up one time. The gene calls are TRBV7-2 and TRBJ2-5; a weak D match, TRBD2 (6 bases). V lost 1 base to trimming and J lost 2 bases, with 11 bases between them. Per germline, CDR1 SGHTA and CDR2 FQGNSA. The CDR3 has 15 residues. The CDR3 here is CASSLVRGIQETQYF. CDR3 in DNA: TGTGCCAGCAGCTTAGTGCGGGGAATACAAGAGACCCAGTACTTC.

The chain employs TRBV7-2 and TRBJ2-1; the match to TRBD2 covers 9 bases. The trim removed 5 bases at V and 7 bases at J, leaving 9 bases unmatched. Germline loops: CDR1 SGHTA, CDR2 FQGNSA. The length of the CDR3 is 15 residues. CDR3 bases: TGTGCCAGCAGCCCTTTTGCGGGGGGGCGTAATGAGCAGTTCTTC. Protein: CASSPFAGGRNEQFF. The whole variable domain, remainder taken from reference TRBV7-2 and TRBJ2-1, is GAGVSQSPSNKVTEKGKDVELRCDPISGHTALYWYRQSLGQGLEFLIYFQGNSAPDKSGLPSDRFSAERTGGSVSTLTIQRTQQEDSAVYLCASSPFAGGRNEQFFGPGTRLTVL.

The rearrangement links TRBV6-5 to TRBJ1-2; 9 positions agree with TRBD1. CDR1 is MNHEY and CDR2 is SVGAGI in the germline V gene. V dropped 5 bases and J dropped 6; count of bases not matched to a gene: 10. The CDR3 is 15 residues long. CDR3 nucleotide sequence: TGTGCCAGCAGTCCTAATTGGGACAGGGAGGATGGCTACACCTTC. Translated, it gives CASSPNWDREDGYTF.

The chain joins TRBV7-2 to TRBJ1-1; D not certain. CDR1 and CDR2 from the germline V gene are SGHTA and FQGNSA. The CDR3 covers 14 residues. Trimming removed 3 bases from V and 3 bases from J, with 11 bases in between. The CDR3 coding sequence is TGTGCCAGCAGCTTTCGGGGTTTGGACACTGAAGCTTTCTTT. Protein product: CASSFRGLDTEAFF. Variable domain in full (rest from reference TRBV7-2 and TRBJ1-1): GAGVSQSPSNKVTEKGKDVELRCDPISGHTALYWYRQSLGQGLEFLIYFQGNSAPDKSGLPSDRFSAERTGGSVSTLTIQRTQQEDSAVYLCASSFRGLDTEAFFGQGTRLTVV.

This chain joins TRBV6-1 and TRBJ2-7, with D perhaps matching TRBD1 (6 bases). Trimming shortened V by 7 bases and J by 0 bases, and 16 bases separated the two germline ends. Germline V CDR1 and CDR2: MNHNS, SASEGT. This CDR3 region has 15 residues. The CDR3, as DNA: TGTGCCAGCAAAGACAGGCCCCCTAGCTCCTACGAGCAGTACTTC. Its translation is CASKDRPPSSYEQYF.

V and J are TRBV30 and TRBJ1-6; TRBD1 matches at 7 bases. CDR3 length: 13 amino acids. Germline assignment: CDR1 GTSNPN and CDR2 SVGIG (reference sequence). The V gene end was trimmed by 4 bases and the J gene end by 7 bases; junction bases not matched to a gene: 4. The CDR3 here is CAWTDRFNSPLHF. The CDR3 bases are TGTGCCTGGACGGACAGGTTCAATTCACCCCTCCACTTT.

V and J are TRBV30 and TRBJ1-6; 7 nucleotides align to TRBD1. In germline, CDR1 is GTSNPN, CDR2 SVGIG (reference sequence). The V gene end was trimmed by 5 bases and the J gene end by 9 bases; junction bases not matched to a gene: 4. The CDR3 has 12 amino acids. In DNA form, the CDR3 reads TGTGCCTGGGACAGGGTTGGTTCACCCCTCCACTTT. It translates to CAWDRVGSPLHF.

The chain uses TRBV7-9 and TRBJ1-1; D is uncertain. From germline, CDR1 is SEHNR and CDR2 FQNEAQ (reference sequence). The V end lost 2 bases, the J end lost 1 base, and 8 bases lay between the germline ends. The CDR3 has 14 residues. For the CDR3, the DNA is TGTGCCAGCAGCTTAATCAGACAGAACACTGAAGCTTTCTTT. Amino acids: CASSLIRQNTEAFF.

This clone has just one count. The chain has TRBV28 and TRBJ1-3, with D tentatively TRBD1 (5 bases). Trimming left V 8 bases short and J 0 bases short, with 17 bases between. CDR3 length: 16 amino acids. The germline V gene encodes CDR1 MDHEN and CDR2 SYDVKM. CDR3 sequence: CASSRQTAFSGNTIYF. The CDR3, as DNA: TGTGCCAGCTCAAGACAGACAGCTTTCTCTGGAAACACCATATATTTT.

The chain has TRBV7-2 and TRBJ1-2; tentatively, D is TRBD1 (5 bases). This CDR3 region has 14 residues. Germline CDR1 and CDR2: SGHTA and FQGNSA. The germline V and J ends were trimmed by 4 bases and 6 bases, with 15 bases remaining between them. The DNA for the CDR3 is TGTGCCAGCAGCTCCAACTCAGGGTTCGATGGCTACACCTTC. As protein: CASSSNSGFDGYTF. Filled out from reference TRBV7-2 and TRBJ1-2, the complete variable domain reads GAGVSQSPSNKVTEKGKDVELRCDPISGHTALYWYRQSLGQGLEFLIYFQGNSAPDKSGLPSDRFSAERTGGSVSTLTIQRTQQEDSAVYLCASSSNSGFDGYTFGSGTRLTVV.

This chain joins TRBV2 and TRBJ2-5; D possibly corresponds to TRBD1 (6 bases). The tail of the sequence fits TRBJ2-7 better, so the J call may be wrong. CDR1 is SNHLY, CDR2 FYNNEI, per germline. The CDR3 runs 14 residues. CDR3 region: CASSVRQASYEQYF. The CDR3, as DNA: TGTGCCAGCAGTGTGAGACAGGCCTCCTACGAGCAGTACTTC.

V gene TRBV27 combines with J gene TRBJ1-2; the match to TRBD1 covers 8 bases. The CDR3 is 13 residues long. J lost 0 bases, V lost 6 bases, and 0 bases had no gene match. The germline gives CDR1 MNHEY, CDR2 SMNVEV (reference sequence). CDR3 loop: CASRGQANYGYTF. As DNA, the CDR3 is TGTGCCAGCAGGGGACAGGCTAACTATGGCTACACCTTC.

J is TRBJ1-1 and V is TRBV2, with D tentatively TRBD1 (6 bases). The CDR3 runs 12 residues. The germline CDR1 and CDR2 sequences are SNHLY and FYNNEI. The V and J ends lost 6 bases and 5 bases respectively, with 10 bases between them. The CDR3 is CASRNRVTEAFF. DNA of the CDR3: TGTGCCAGCAGAAACAGGGTAACTGAAGCTTTCTTT.

This chain uses TRBV28 with TRBJ1-2; tentative D call: TRBD1 (5 bases). There are 15 residues in the CDR3. CDR1 MDHEN and CDR2 SYDVKM come from the germline V gene. V lost 6 bases, J lost 9 bases, and 23 bases lay in between. The CDR3 loop reads CASRLFKQDHWSYTF. The CDR3 DNA follows: TGTGCCAGCAGGCTATTTAAACAGGACCATTGGAGCTACACCTTC.

The chain links TRBV7-9 to TRBJ1-1; D possibly corresponds to TRBD1 (5 bases). Trimming stripped 3 bases from V and 0 bases from J, with 5 bases between. Looked up from germline, CDR1 is SEHNR and CDR2 is FQNEAQ (reference sequence). The CDR3 loop spans 13 amino acids. CDR3 region: CASSLDMNTEAFF. The CDR3 DNA follows: TGTGCCAGCAGCTTGGACATGAACACTGAAGCTTTCTTT.